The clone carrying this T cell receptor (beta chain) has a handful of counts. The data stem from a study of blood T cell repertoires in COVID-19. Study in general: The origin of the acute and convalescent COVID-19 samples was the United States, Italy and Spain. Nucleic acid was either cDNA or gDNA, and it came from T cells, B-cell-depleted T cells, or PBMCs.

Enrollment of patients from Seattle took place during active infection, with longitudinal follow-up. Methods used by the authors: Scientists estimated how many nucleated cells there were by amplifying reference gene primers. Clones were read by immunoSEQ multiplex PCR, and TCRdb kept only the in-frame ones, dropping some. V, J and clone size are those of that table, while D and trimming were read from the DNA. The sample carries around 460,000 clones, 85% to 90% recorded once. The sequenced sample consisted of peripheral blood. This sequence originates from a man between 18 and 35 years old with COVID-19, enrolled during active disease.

The CDR3 nucleotides read TGTGCCAGCAGCTCGAAGAGGGGGGAAGCTTTCTTT. The encoded protein is CASSSKRGEAFF. The chain has TRBV7-9 and TRBJ1-1, with D tentatively TRBD1 (6 bases). Germline assignment: CDR1 SEHNR and CDR2 FQNEAQ (reference sequence). This CDR3 contains 12 residues. V was cut by 4 bases and J by 8 bases, with 11 bases left in between.